The next 27 T cell receptor beta chains were all read from a single sample in a study of blood T cells in healthy people across ages (dated by TCRdb to 2014 to 2015). The method was 5' RACE. Sequencer: Illumina HiSeq 2500. A second roughly 6 to 12 cycle PCR used a sample-barcoded 5' primer and a J-beta primer mix. The public reads were quality trimmed at Q25 with fastp and then assembled into clones with MiXCR by TCRdb, keeping productive beta chains. Rows matching on CDR3 protein sequence are summarized as one entry with the most common DNA and genes. Here the sample has fewer than 1,200,000 distinct CDR3 sequences; roughly 24% occur a single time. Jointly, the top ten make up around 0.75% of the sample. These data were likewise used in another study, on T cells of mothers and their children.

Specimen: blood. Every receptor here comes from a girl under 10 years old in good health.

The chain carries TRBV6-5 and TRBJ2-1, with D perhaps TRBD2 (6 bases). The CDR3 extends over 15 amino acids. The V and J ends lost 4 bases and 5 bases respectively, with 15 bases between them. Germline values: CDR1 MNHEY, CDR2 SVGAGI. The CDR3 protein is CASSFAGLVDNEQFF. The CDR3 coding sequence is TGTGCCAGCAGTTTCGCGGGGTTGGTGGACAATGAGCAGTTCTTC.

The chain combines TRBV28 with TRBJ2-4; D could derive from TRBD1 or TRBD2 (5 bases each). Germline V gives CDR1 MDHEN, CDR2 SYDVKM. The CDR3 loop spans 13 amino acids. The V end lost 8 bases, the J end lost 6 bases, and 14 bases lay between the germline ends. The CDR3 DNA is TGTGCCAGCGGGCCCATGGGACCAAACATTCAGTACTTC. Translating gives CASGPMGPNIQYF.

This clonotype was picked up a small number of times. This sequence joins TRBV29-1 and TRBJ2-5; D gene unclear. Trimming cost V 3 bases and J 2 bases, with 4 bases left between them. CDR1 and CDR2 (germline): SQVTM, ANQGSEA. This CDR3 is 11 amino acids long. This CDR3 is CSVDIQETQYF. The CDR3 region has the DNA TGCAGCGTTGACATTCAAGAGACCCAGTACTTC.

This sequence joins TRBV7-2 and TRBJ2-3; TRBD2 aligns across 9 bases. The CDR3 loop spans 16 amino acids. Germline CDR1 is SGHTA and CDR2 is FQGNSA. The V and J ends lost 7 bases and 6 bases, in that order; junction bases with no gene match: 14. The CDR3 here is CASIDPSGTVGDTQYF. The CDR3 region has the DNA TGTGCCAGCATCGACCCTAGCGGGACGGTAGGGGATACGCAGTATTTT.

The chain joins TRBV28 to TRBJ2-7; D gene uncertain. The J call could be wrong; TRBJ2-5 is a better fit for the DNA end. Germline V gives CDR1 MDHEN, CDR2 SYDVKM. CDR3 size: 15 residues. CDR3 residues: CASSRTQAHQETQYF. The CDR3 region has the DNA TGTGCCAGCAGCCGAACTCAGGCTCACCAAGAGACCCAGTACTTC.

As for this clonotype: Given the absence of the conserved phenylalanine or tryptophan at the CDR3 end, a read error is likely. The chain is built from TRBV7-2 and TRBJ2-1; D gene unclear. The J call may be faulty, since TRBJ2-7 better matches the DNA end. The V gene's germline CDR1 is SGHTA and CDR2 FQGNSA. CDR3 length: 15 amino acids. The CDR3 nucleotides read TGTGCCAGCAGCTCGCTGTCAGCCGGCTCCTACGAGCAGTACTCC. Protein product: CASSSLSAGSYEQYS.

This clonotype was detected only a few times. This rearrangement joins TRBV9 to TRBJ2-4; D possibly matches TRBD1 or TRBD2 (5 bases each). The CDR3 spans 13 residues. The germline V and J ends were trimmed by 0 bases and 6 bases, with 7 bases remaining between them. CDR1 and CDR2 from the germline V gene are SGDLS and YYNGEE. Here the CDR3 reads CASSVAGGNIQYF. The CDR3 DNA sequence: TGTGCCAGCAGCGTAGCTGGGGGAAACATTCAGTACTTC.

This chain joins TRBV7-9 and TRBJ1-2, with TRBD1 matching 7 bases. The ends lost 5 bases at V and 2 bases at J; junction bases unmatched: 8. The germline CDR1 and CDR2 sequences are SEHNR and FQNEAQ (reference sequence). The CDR3 runs to 15 residues. CDR3 protein: CASSLTPGQNYGYTF. CDR3 sequence (DNA): TGTGCCAGCAGCCTTACTCCGGGACAGAACTATGGCTACACCTTC. Supplemented by reference TRBV7-9 and TRBJ1-2, the full variable domain reads DTGVSQNPRHKITKRGQNVTFRCDPISEHNRLYWYRQTLGQGPEFLTYFQNEAQLEKSRLLSDRFSAERPKGSFSTLEIQRTEQGDSAMYLCASSLTPGQNYGYTFGSGTRLTVV.

This clonotype has just a few counts. The chain combines TRBV4-1 with TRBJ1-4; maybe TRBD1 (5 bases). Trimming left V 3 bases short and J 10 bases short, with 12 bases between. In germline, CDR1 is MGHRA, CDR2 YSYEKL. This CDR3 contains 13 residues. CDR3 in amino acids: CASSQPTGGKLFF. CDR3 in DNA: TGCGCCAGCAGCCAGCCCACAGGAGGAAAACTGTTTTTT.

V and J are TRBV20-1 and TRBJ1-5; no clear D gene. V was trimmed by 4 bases and J by 3 bases, leaving 7 bases between them. This CDR3 region has 12 residues. The germline V gene has CDR1 DFQATT and CDR2 SNEGSKA (reference sequence). Here the CDR3 reads CSAKDFNQPQHF. CDR3 nucleotides: TGCAGTGCTAAAGATTTCAATCAGCCCCAGCATTTT.

The chain couples TRBV29-1 to TRBJ2-1, with 8 bases fitting TRBD2. The CDR3 consists of 14 residues. Germline trimming cut 3 bases from V and 8 bases from J; bases unmatched to any gene: 9. Germline V lookup: CDR1 SQVTM, CDR2 ANQGSEA. The CDR3 coding sequence is TGCAGCGTTGAGTATTACGGGGGGGCTGATGAGCAGTTCTTC. Translating gives CSVEYYGGADEQFF.

This clonotype occurred a few times. Here the CDR3 DNA reads TGTGCCAGCAGCGAGGACCGGGGTACTAATGAAAAACTGTTTTTT. Translated: CASSEDRGTNEKLFF. This chain uses TRBV7-9 with TRBJ1-4; D unclear. The CDR3 runs 15 residues. V was shortened by 5 bases and J by 2 bases, with 12 bases between the two germline ends. CDR1 and CDR2 (germline): SEHNR, FQNEAQ (reference sequence).

This chain connects TRBV12-3 or TRBV12-4 to TRBJ2-2; D possibly corresponds to TRBD2 (6 bases). With 4 bases removed from V and 4 bases from J, the gap between germline ends came to 13 bases. This CDR3 spans 15 amino acids. The CDR3 spells CASSSDYASTGELFF. The CDR3 nucleotides are TGTGCCAGCAGTTCGGACTACGCGTCCACCGGGGAGCTGTTTTTT.

Note on this clonotype: One end of the junction does not line up with germline, which may come from a read error. The chain combines TRBV6-1 with TRBJ2-5; the match to TRBD2 covers 9 bases. The V gene's germline CDR1 is MNHNS and CDR2 SASEGT. This CDR3 spans 15 amino acids. CDR3 DNA: TGTGCCAGCAGTCTAGCGGGGCTTTCGCAAGAGGCCCAGTACTTC. Translation gives CASSLAGLSQEAQYF.

In this sample, this clonotype turned up once. The chain recombines TRBV25-1 with TRBJ2-3, with TRBD2 matching 9 bases. This CDR3 contains 16 residues. V dropped 5 bases and J dropped 3; count of bases not matched to a gene: 9. Germline V gives CDR1 MGHDK, CDR2 SYGVNS. The CDR3, as DNA: TGTGCCAGCAGTATCTCGGGGGGACTAGCAACAGATACGCAGTATTTT. It encodes CASSISGGLATDTQYF.

The chain uses TRBV10-3 and TRBJ2-1; maybe TRBD2 (6 bases). The germline gives CDR1 ENHRY, CDR2 SYGVKD. Trimming took 9 bases from V and 0 from J, leaving 6 bases between them. The CDR3 loop spans 12 amino acids. This CDR3 reads CAMTSSYNEQFF. The CDR3 bases are TGTGCCATGACTAGCTCCTACAATGAGCAGTTCTTC.

This clonotype has a handful of counts. The chain couples TRBV20-1 to TRBJ1-4; D is undetermined. Germline loops: CDR1 DFQATT, CDR2 SNEGSKA (reference sequence). CDR3 length: 12 residues. Trimming removed 3 bases from V and 8 bases from J, with 10 bases in between. The CDR3 nucleotides read TGCAGTGCTAGTAGATCCTCCGAAAAACTGTTTTTT. Its translation is CSASRSSEKLFF.

This clonotype was recorded a few times. This sequence joins TRBV6-5 and TRBJ2-3, with a weak D call TRBD1 (5 bases). Between the trimmed V and J ends, which lost 5 bases and 1 base, there was a span of 16 bases. CDR3 size: 16 residues. In germline, CDR1 is MNHEY, CDR2 SVGAGI. In nucleotides, the CDR3 is TGTGCCAGCAGTACCTTGGTAGGGGCTGGCACAGATACGCAGTATTTT. This sequence encodes CASSTLVGAGTDTQYF.

V usage is TRBV7-2 and J usage is TRBJ2-1; 7 bases are a match to TRBD2. This CDR3 is 16 amino acids long. Germline V gene lookup returns CDR1 SGHTA and CDR2 FQGNSA. V shed 5 bases, J shed 5 bases, and the junction held 12 bases outside the gene matches. CDR3 region: CASSPHGAGVDNEQFF. CDR3 sequence (DNA): TGTGCCAGCAGCCCTCACGGGGCGGGAGTCGACAATGAGCAGTTCTTC.

The chain has TRBV29-1 and TRBJ2-5, with D possibly TRBD2 on 7 matching bases. The end of the DNA aligns better with TRBJ2-7, so the J call may be wrong. This CDR3 is built from 13 residues. Germline V lookup: CDR1 SQVTM, CDR2 ANQGSEA. CDR3 DNA: TGCAGCGTTGGGGAGGGGGACTCCTACGAGCAGTACTTC. Amino acids: CSVGEGDSYEQYF.

This clonotype was picked up a small number of times. The chain joins TRBV9 to TRBJ2-1; 8 bases map to TRBD2. V was clipped by 0 bases and J by 9 bases; unmatched bases: 2. This CDR3 region has 13 residues. The germline V gene encodes CDR1 SGDLS and CDR2 YYNGEE. The CDR3 nucleotides read TGTGCCAGCAGCGTAGCGGGGGGGGGTGAGCAGTTCTTC. Residues: CASSVAGGGEQFF.

The rearrangement joins TRBV4-3 to TRBJ2-5, with 8 bases lining up with TRBD2. Matching the DNA end better, TRBJ2-1 makes the J call doubtful. Germline CDR1 and CDR2: LGHNA and YSLEER. The CDR3 has 18 residues. The CDR3 DNA sequence: TGCGCCAGCAGCCAAGTCCCCGTTACTAGCGGACCCTTGGATGAGCAGTTCTTC. It codes for CASSQVPVTSGPLDEQFF.

The rearrangement joins TRBV7-9 to TRBJ2-5, with 9 bases fitting TRBD1. Germline-derived CDR1 and CDR2 are SEHNR and FQNEAQ (reference sequence). With 5 bases clipped from V and 13 bases from J, the junction kept 11 bases outside the gene matches. The CDR3 runs to 13 residues. CDR3 loop: CASSAGQGDYGYF. DNA of the CDR3: TGTGCCAGCAGCGCGGGACAGGGTGATTATGGGTACTTC.

In this sample, this clonotype turned up a few times. The chain carries TRBV6-1 and TRBJ1-4; D is ambiguous. The CDR3 is made up of 13 amino acids. Trimming took 6 bases from V and 7 from J, leaving 12 bases between them. From germline, CDR1 is MNHNS and CDR2 SASEGT. This CDR3 reads CASRPSSAEKLFF. The CDR3 DNA reads as TGTGCCAGCAGACCCTCGTCGGCTGAAAAACTGTTTTTT.

This clonotype was seen only a few times. The chain joins TRBV7-2 to TRBJ2-5; D ambiguous. The end of the DNA aligns better with TRBJ2-1, so the J call may be wrong. CDR1 and CDR2 from the germline V gene are SGHTA and FQGNSA. There are 13 residues in the CDR3. CDR3 protein: CASSLTSSSEQFF. In DNA, the CDR3 is TGTGCCAGCAGCTTAACGTCATCCAGTGAGCAGTTCTTC.

The rearrangement joins TRBV7-8 to TRBJ1-2; D not resolved. The CDR3 is 16 residues long. Germline lookup yields CDR1 SGHVS and CDR2 FQNEAQ. Trimming cost V 1 base and J 6 bases, with 18 bases left between them. Here the CDR3 reads CASSLDRAGVDNGYTF. As DNA, the CDR3 is TGTGCCAGCAGCTTAGACCGAGCCGGAGTGGATAATGGCTACACCTTC.

This chain joins TRBV7-2 and TRBJ1-5; D is ambiguous. The CDR3 sequence is 14 residues long. Trimming pared 7 bases from V and 3 bases from J, leaving 13 bases between. Looked up from germline, CDR1 is SGHTA and CDR2 is FQGNSA. CDR3 bases: TGTGCCAGCACCCCTGGCGGAAACAATCAGCCCCAGCATTTT. Residues: CASTPGGNNQPQHF.